This passage covers 24 T cell receptor beta chains from one sample sequenced in a study of cytotoxic CD8 clonotypes in ibrutinib-treated CLL. Profiling relied on immunoSEQ multiplex PCR, and the TCRdb table lists in-frame clones only, not all of them. The table records tens of thousands of clones, about 70% of them present only once. Sequenced material: PBMCs, taken before ibrutinib treatment. Receptor source: a human donor with chronic lymphocytic leukemia.

The chain couples TRBV19 to TRBJ1-1; TRBD1 might be the D (5 bases). Germline-derived CDR1 and CDR2 are LNHDA and SQIVND (reference sequence). The CDR3 has 15 residues. Trimming took 0 bases from V and 5 from J, leaving 13 bases between them. The DNA for the CDR3 is TGTGCCAGTAGTATAGACGACAGTGAGGGGACTGAAGCTTTCTTT. This codes for CASSIDDSEGTEAFF. Combining the CDR3 with reference TRBV19 and TRBJ1-1 gives the whole variable domain DGGITQSPKYLFRKEGQNVTLSCEQNLNHDAMYWYRQDPGQGLRLIYYSQIVNDFQKGDIAEGYSVSREKKESFPLTVTSAQKNPTAFYLCASSIDDSEGTEAFFGQGTRLTVV.

A word on this clone: One end of the junction does not line up with germline, which may come from a read error. This rearrangement joins TRBV18 to TRBJ2-7; D is perhaps TRBD1 (6 bases). CDR3 length: 13 amino acids. In germline, CDR1 is KGHSH, CDR2 LQKENI. The CDR3 nucleotides are TGTGCCAGCTCTCGCTCCGGGACACCCCTCCCGACCTTC. Its protein is CASSRSGTPLPTF. The full variable domain, with the rest looked up from reference TRBV18 and TRBJ2-7, is NAGVMQNPRHLVRRRGQEARLRCSPMKGHSHVYWYRQLPEEGLKFMVYLQKENIIDESGMPKERFSAEFPKEGPSILRIQQVVRGDSAAYFCASSRSGTPLPTFGPGTRLTVT.

V usage is TRBV27 and J usage is TRBJ2-7, with a weak D call TRBD2 (6 bases). The germline V and J ends were trimmed by 1 base and 5 bases, with 24 bases remaining between them. CDR1 is MNHEY, CDR2 SMNVEV, per germline (reference sequence). The CDR3 covers 18 residues. The CDR3 spells CASSLYPPNGGPRNEQYF. CDR3 DNA sequence: TGTGCCAGCAGTTTATACCCTCCGAACGGGGGTCCCCGGAACGAGCAGTACTTC.

This clone occurred once. The gene calls are TRBV7-3 and TRBJ2-3; D is ambiguous. The germline CDR1 and CDR2 sequences are SGHTA and FQGTGA. Trimming shortened V by 3 bases and J by 6 bases, and 13 bases separated the two germline ends. The CDR3 is made up of 14 amino acids. Here the CDR3 reads CASSFAFNSDTQYF. CDR3 nucleotides: TGTGCCAGCAGCTTTGCTTTCAACTCGGATACGCAGTATTTT.

This sequence joins TRBV7-2 and TRBJ2-3; TRBD2 matches at 8 bases. J was trimmed by 4 bases and V by 3 bases; bases with no gene match: 9. CDR3 length equals 16 residues. The V gene's germline CDR1 is SGHTA and CDR2 FQGNSA. The CDR3 coding sequence is TGTGCCAGCAGCTTCTTTCTAAGCGGGGGTCCAGATACGCAGTATTTT. It codes for CASSFFLSGGPDTQYF.

The rearrangement uses TRBV5-1 and TRBJ2-7; D is possibly TRBD1 or TRBD2 (5 bases each). This CDR3 is built from 14 residues. V was trimmed by 0 bases and J by 5 bases, leaving 12 bases between them. The germline CDR1 and CDR2 sequences are SGHRS and YFSETQ. CDR3 residues: CASSLGDPQNEQYF. The DNA of the CDR3 is TGCGCCAGCAGCTTGGGGGACCCCCAGAACGAGCAGTACTTC.

The rearrangement joins TRBV29-1 to TRBJ2-1; tentative D call: TRBD2 (5 bases). This CDR3 spans 11 amino acids. CDR1 and CDR2 (germline): SQVTM, ANQGSEA. V was pared by 8 bases and J by 9 bases, with 14 bases between. CDR3 region: CSTEGYGEQFF. CDR3 coding DNA: TGCAGCACCGAGGGATACGGTGAGCAGTTCTTC.

The gene calls are TRBV7-3 and TRBJ2-1; D is unclear. V was trimmed by 1 base and J by 0 bases, leaving 10 bases between them. CDR3 length: 16 residues. The V gene's germline CDR1 is SGHTA and CDR2 FQGTGA. This CDR3 is CASSLIGFSSYNEQFF. Here the CDR3 DNA reads TGTGCCAGCAGCTTAATAGGTTTCAGCTCCTACAATGAGCAGTTCTTC.

The chain links TRBV10-2 to TRBJ1-3; 7 nucleotides align to TRBD1. The CDR3 contains 16 residues. Losses at the gene ends were 3 bases for V and 4 bases for J; bases not matched to a gene: 9. Germline CDR1 WSHSY, CDR2 SAAADI. In nucleotides, the CDR3 is TGCGCCAGCAGTGATACGTGGGCAGGGGGAGGAAACACCATATATTTT. Its protein product is CASSDTWAGGGNTIYF.

V and J are TRBV10-3 and TRBJ1-2; D may be TRBD1 (5 bases). This CDR3 has 13 residues. V was shortened by 4 bases and J by 1 base, with 7 bases between the two germline ends. Germline CDR1 and CDR2: ENHRY and SYGVKD. The CDR3 sequence is CAISGGVNYGYTF. The CDR3 DNA follows: TGTGCCATCAGTGGAGGGGTTAACTATGGCTACACCTTC.

V gene TRBV6-5 combines with J gene TRBJ1-4, with TRBD1 matching 7 bases. Germline V gene sequence: CDR1 MNHEY, CDR2 SVGAGI. The CDR3 totals 15 residues. V trimming: 0 bases; J trimming: 7 bases; junction bases outside the gene matches: 5. This CDR3 reads CASSYSRQGGEKLFF. The CDR3 region has the DNA TGTGCCAGCAGTTACTCGAGGCAGGGGGGTGAAAAACTGTTTTTT.

The chain employs TRBV7-2 and TRBJ2-7; possible D gene TRBD1, 6 bases. This CDR3 contains 15 residues. Trimming took off 1 base at V and 1 base at J, with 11 bases between the two ends. The germline CDR1 and CDR2 sequences are SGHTA and FQGNSA. In DNA, the CDR3 is TGTGCCAGCAGCTTAGACAGGGCTCAATCCTACGAGCAGTACTTC. Translation: CASSLDRAQSYEQYF.

This sequence joins TRBV5-5 and TRBJ2-7; 7 nucleotides agree with TRBD1. Unmatched junction bases numbered 9, after V lost 4 bases and J lost 5 bases. CDR3 length: 14 amino acids. Germline CDR1 is SGHKS and CDR2 is YYEKEE (reference sequence). In DNA, the CDR3 is TGTGCCAGCAGCATGGGGACAGACCCTAACGAGCAGTACTTC. Protein sequence: CASSMGTDPNEQYF.

V usage is TRBV2 and J usage is TRBJ2-1; D is undetermined. The V gene lost 1 base and the J gene lost 10 bases, with 11 bases spanning the gap. Germline values: CDR1 SNHLY, CDR2 FYNNEI. CDR3 length: 13 amino acids. The CDR3 sequence: CASSEGLPGEQFF. CDR3 nucleotides: TGTGCCAGCAGTGAAGGTCTTCCCGGGGAGCAGTTCTTC.

The rearrangement uses TRBV6-5 and TRBJ2-2; 8 nucleotides line up with TRBD2. CDR3 length: 15 residues. CDR1 and CDR2 (germline): MNHEY, SVGAGI. The V gene end was trimmed by 6 bases and the J gene end by 6 bases; junction bases not matched to a gene: 9. CDR3 in amino acids: CASSLKAGGSGELFF. CDR3 nucleotide sequence: TGTGCCAGCAGCCTCAAGGCGGGGGGATCCGGGGAGCTGTTTTTT.

The chain combines TRBV28 with TRBJ2-7; D might be TRBD2 (6 bases). The CDR3 is 14 residues long. V lost 6 bases and J lost 4, with 16 bases in between. Germline loops: CDR1 MDHEN, CDR2 SYDVKM. DNA of the CDR3: TGTGCCAGCAGCTTCCTCCGGGAGAGGTACGAGCAGTACTTC. Amino acid sequence: CASSFLRERYEQYF. The full variable domain, with the rest looked up from reference TRBV28 and TRBJ2-7, is DVKVTQSSRYLVKRTGEKVFLECVQDMDHENMFWYRQDPGLGLRLIYFSYDVKMKEKGDIPEGYSVSREKKERFSLILESASTNQTSMYLCASSFLRERYEQYFGPGTRLTVT.

The CDR3 sequence: CASSQESNANYGYTF. DNA for the CDR3: TGTGCCAGCAGCCAAGAATCGAATGCTAACTATGGCTACACCTTC. The chain is built from TRBV4-2 and TRBJ1-2, with unresolved D. There are 15 residues in the CDR3. Trimming shortened V by 0 bases and J by 0 bases, and 8 bases separated the two germline ends. The germline V gene has CDR1 LGHNA and CDR2 YNFKEQ.

The rearrangement links TRBV5-1 to TRBJ1-2, with D perhaps matching TRBD1 (6 bases). CDR3 size: 12 residues. CDR1 is SGHRS, CDR2 YFSETQ, per germline. The V end lost 4 bases, the J end lost 4 bases, and 8 bases lay between the germline ends. The DNA for the CDR3 is TGCGCCAGCAGCGTGGACAGCTATGGCTACACCTTC. Amino acid sequence: CASSVDSYGYTF.

This chain connects TRBV5-1 to TRBJ2-7; D remains ambiguous. Germline-derived CDR1 and CDR2 are SGHRS and YFSETQ. This CDR3 is built from 15 residues. The V end lost 4 bases, the J end lost 3 bases, and 17 bases lay between the germline ends. CDR3 sequence: CASSHGGGSNYEQYF. The CDR3 DNA sequence: TGCGCCAGCAGCCACGGCGGCGGATCTAACTACGAGCAGTACTTC. Full variable domain (rest looked up from reference TRBV5-1 and TRBJ2-7): KAGVTQTPRYLIKTRGQQVTLSCSPISGHRSVSWYQQTPGQGLQFLFEYFSETQRNKGNFPGRFSGRQFSNSRSEMNVSTLELGDSALYLCASSHGGGSNYEQYFGPGTRLTVT.

The V gene is TRBV18, the J gene TRBJ2-1, with a possible D match to TRBD2 (6 bases). The germline CDR1 and CDR2 sequences are KGHSH and LQKENI. This CDR3 region has 13 residues. V was trimmed by 3 bases and J by 4 bases, leaving 7 bases between them. CDR3 DNA: TGTGCCAGCTCACCGGGACTTTACAATGAGCAGTTCTTC. Translation gives CASSPGLYNEQFF.

The V call is TRBV2, the J call TRBJ1-3; D not resolved. Germline CDR1 is SNHLY and CDR2 is FYNNEI. V was cut by 5 bases and J by 0 bases, with 8 bases left in between. The CDR3 extends over 14 amino acids. CDR3 sequence: CASSRVPSGNTIYF. Written as DNA, the CDR3 is TGTGCCAGCAGTAGGGTACCCTCTGGAAACACCATATATTTT.

This clone was counted once. J is TRBJ1-1 and V is TRBV5-5; D may be TRBD1 (5 bases). The CDR3 covers 15 residues. CDR1 and CDR2 from the germline V gene are SGHKS and YYEKEE (reference sequence). V lost 1 base to trimming and J lost 11 bases, with 21 bases between them. CDR3 sequence (DNA): TGTGCCAGCAGCTTGAGTCCAGGGCTACTCGGGTGGGCTTTCTTT. Translated, it gives CASSLSPGLLGWAFF.

The V gene is TRBV25-1, the J gene TRBJ2-5; a possible D gene is TRBD2 (5 bases). The CDR3 extends over 13 amino acids. CDR1 MGHDK and CDR2 SYGVNS come from the germline V gene. With 4 bases removed from V and 2 bases from J, the gap between germline ends came to 8 bases. The CDR3 DNA sequence: TGTGCCAGCAGTGGTACGGGGCAAGAGACCCAGTACTTC. Protein sequence: CASSGTGQETQYF.

This clone was observed once. This chain joins TRBV23-1 and TRBJ2-7, with TRBD2 as a possible D gene (5 bases). TRBV23-1 is an open reading frame, and its role is uncertain. V lost 10 bases to trimming and J lost 2 bases, with 9 bases between them. The CDR3 is 11 amino acids. CDR3 protein: CANGLTYEQYF. The CDR3 DNA sequence: TGCGCCAATGGACTGACCTACGAGCAGTACTTC.